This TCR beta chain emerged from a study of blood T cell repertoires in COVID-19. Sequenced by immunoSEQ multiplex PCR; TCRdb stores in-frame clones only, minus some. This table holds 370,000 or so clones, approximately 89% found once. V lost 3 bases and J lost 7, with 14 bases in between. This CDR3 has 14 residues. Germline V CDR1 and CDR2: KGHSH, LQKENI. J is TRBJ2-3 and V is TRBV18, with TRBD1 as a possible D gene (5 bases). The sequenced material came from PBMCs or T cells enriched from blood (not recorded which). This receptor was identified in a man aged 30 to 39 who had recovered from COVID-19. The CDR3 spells CASSPSREGYTQYF. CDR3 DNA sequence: TGTGCCAGCTCACCGTCCAGGGAAGGATATACGCAGTATTTT.